This is a list of T cell receptor beta chains from one sample in a study of neurological immune-mediated disorders. From the 5' RACE reads, TCRdb called clonotypes with MiXCR, one entry per CDR3 protein. This sample yields some 60,000 distinct CDR3 sequences, of which roughly a tenth are seen a single time; approximately 6.6% belongs to the top ten. The specimen was PBMCs. The source of these receptors is a male donor with HTLV-1-associated myelopathy (HAM/TSP). Each CDR3 is given with its conserved first and last residue. A D gene is named only where the DNA matches it firmly. Clone size is stated in some rows and not others, as once, few, many or a class when expanded.

j_call | clone_size | v_call | d_call | cdr3_nt | cdr3_aa
TRBJ1-4 | - | TRBV4-3 | - | TGCGCCAGCAGCCTAAACAGGGCAACTAATGAAAAACTGTTTTTT | CASSLNRATNEKLFF
TRBJ2-5 | many | TRBV5-6 | TRBD2 | TGTGCCAGCAGCGCTGCCGGGACTAGGAGCTCTGGGAGCCAGTACTTC | CASSAAGTRSSGSQYF
TRBJ1-2 | many | TRBV6-6 | TRBD1 | TGTGCCAGCAGTTACGGGACAGGGCCCGGCTACACCTTC | CASSYGTGPGYTF
TRBJ2-1 | many | TRBV18 | - | TGTGCCAGCTCACCGCCCCGGGGGTTGGGGGATGAGCAGTTCTTC | CASSPPRGLGDEQFF
TRBJ1-5 | many | TRBV7-2 | - | TGTGCCAGCAGCCCATCGGGACAGCCCCAGCATTTT | CASSPSGQPQHF
TRBJ1-3 | many | TRBV5-1 | - | TGCGCCAGCAGCTTGGAACCGTCAGACTCTGGAAACACCATATATTTT | CASSLEPSDSGNTIYF
TRBJ1-1 | many | TRBV6-6 | - | TGTGCCAGCAGTTACTCAGACACTGAAGCTTTCTTT | CASSYSDTEAFF
TRBJ2-7 | many | TRBV20-1 | TRBD2 | TGCAGTGCTAGAGATTGGGAGGGGCTATACGAGCAGTACTTC | CSARDWEGLYEQYF
TRBJ1-6 | many | TRBV5-6 | - | TGTGCCAGCAGCTTATACAGGGTTAATTCACCCCTCCACTTT | CASSLYRVNSPLHF
TRBJ1-1 | many | TRBV12-3/TRBV12-4 | - | TGTGCCAGCAGTTTCGGAGCTACTGAAGCTTTCTTT | CASSFGATEAFF
TRBJ1-3 | many | TRBV7-9 | - | TGTGCCAGCAGCGCAGGGGCTGGAAACACCATATATTTT | CASSAGAGNTIYF
TRBJ1-4 | many | TRBV5-1 | TRBD1 | TGCGCCAGCAGAGGACAGGAGAATGAAAAACTGTTTTTT | CASRGQENEKLFF
TRBJ1-1 | - | TRBV2 | - | TGTGCCAGCAGGACAGCGGGCCTTACTGAAGCTTTCTTT | CASRTAGLTEAFF
TRBJ2-5 | many | TRBV2 | - | - | CASSSSGGQETQYF
TRBJ2-2 | many | TRBV20-1 | - | TGCAGTGCTAGAGATTCGGGGGTGAACACCGGGGAGCTGTTTTTT | CSARDSGVNTGELFF
TRBJ2-3 | many | TRBV18 | - | TGTGCCAGCTCACCACCGCTAAGCACAGATACGCAGTATTTT | CASSPPLSTDTQYF
TRBJ2-7 | many | TRBV7-2 | - | TGTGCCAGCAGCTTATCGCTAGGGGCCTACGAGCAGTACTTC | CASSLSLGAYEQYF
TRBJ1-1 | - | TRBV5-1 | TRBD1 | TGCGCCAGCAGCGCAGACAGGGCCACTGAAGCTTTCTTT | CASSADRATEAFF
TRBJ1-1 | - | TRBV7-9 | TRBD1 | TGTGCCAGCAGCGACCGGACAGGAACTGAAGCTTTCTTT | CASSDRTGTEAFF
TRBJ2-5 | many | TRBV6-2/TRBV6-3 | TRBD1 | TGTGCCAGCACCAGGGACAGGCAAGAGACCCAGTACTTC | CASTRDRQETQYF
TRBJ2-4 | many | TRBV29-1 | - | TGCAGCGCCCGAGATGGTGGAGACATTCAGTACTTC | CSARDGGDIQYF
TRBJ1-2 | many | TRBV20-1 | TRBD1 | TGCAGTGCTAGTTCCCAGGGGGCTTCCTTAAACTATGGCTACACCTTC | CSASSQGASLNYGYTF
TRBJ2-1 | many | TRBV5-1 | TRBD2 | TGCGCCAGCAGCCCGGGGGGGGATGAGCAGTTCTTC | CASSPGGDEQFF
TRBJ2-7 | many | TRBV6-2/TRBV6-3 | - | TGTGCCAGCAGTTACTTCCACGAGCAGTACTTC | CASSYFHEQYF
TRBJ1-6 | many | TRBV5-1 | - | TGCGCCAGCAGCTTGGCCGCCAGTATCAATTCACCCCTCCACTTT | CASSLAASINSPLHF
TRBJ2-3 | many | TRBV29-1 | TRBD2 | TGCAGCGTTGACGGGATAAGGGCGGGGGTTTACACAGATACGCAGTATTTT | CSVDGIRAGVYTDTQYF
TRBJ2-7 | - | TRBV3-1 | - | TGTGCCAGCCAGGGGATGTCGGCGTCCTACGAGCAGTACTTC | CASQGMSASYEQYF
TRBJ1-4 | many | TRBV18 | - | TGTGCCAGCTCACCGGGGGGCAGGAATAATGAAAAACTGTTTTTT | CASSPGGRNNEKLFF
TRBJ2-4 | many | TRBV5-1 | TRBD2 | TGCGCCAGCAGCTTGGGATGGGATCCCCGGGAGGACATTCAGTACTTC | CASSLGWDPREDIQYF
TRBJ2-7 | many | TRBV7-2 | - | TGTGCCAGCAGCCCGACGGCAGCGACCTACGAGCAGTACTTC | CASSPTAATYEQYF
TRBJ2-1 | many | TRBV5-1 | - | TGCGCCAGCAGCTTACAGAGCTCCTACAATGAGCAGTTCTTC | CASSLQSSYNEQFF
TRBJ1-2 | many | TRBV7-2 | TRBD1 | TGTGCCAGCAGCTTCGGACAGGGTTATGGCTACACCTTC | CASSFGQGYGYTF
TRBJ1-4 | many | TRBV7-2 | TRBD1 | TGTGCCAGCAGCCTACAGGGGGCAACTAATGAAAAACTGTTTTTT | CASSLQGATNEKLFF
TRBJ2-7 | many | TRBV6-6 | TRBD2 | TGTGCCAGCAGCCTGGAGCGGGACTTACCCTACGAGCAGTACTTC | CASSLERDLPYEQYF
TRBJ2-7 | many | TRBV5-8 | - | TGTGCCAGCAGCTCCTTGGACAGAGCATCCTACGAGCAGTACTTC | CASSSLDRASYEQYF
TRBJ2-1 | many | TRBV29-1 | - | TGCAGCGTTGAAATCCGGAATGAGCAGTTCTTC | CSVEIRNEQFF
TRBJ2-1 | many | TRBV29-1 | - | TGCAGCGTTGAAGGGCAGGTCCACAATGAGCAGTTCTTC | CSVEGQVHNEQFF
TRBJ1-3 | many | TRBV6-5 | TRBD1 | TGTGCCAGCAGTTCGGACAGGGGAAGAGGAAACACCATATATTTT | CASSSDRGRGNTIYF
TRBJ2-1 | many | TRBV7-3 | TRBD1 | TGTGCCAGCAGCTCCGCGGACAGGGGGCGGGTTGAGCAGTTCTTC | CASSSADRGRVEQFF
TRBJ1-2 | many | TRBV20-1 | - | TGCAGTGCTAGTTGGGGGGTGGGCGGCTACACCTTC | CSASWGVGGYTF
TRBJ2-6 | - | TRBV18 | - | TGTGCCAGCTCACCCGCAGGGGCTATCTCTGGGGCCAACGTCCTGACTTTC | CASSPAGAISGANVLTF
TRBJ2-3 | many | TRBV7-9 | - | TGTGCCAGCAGCTTAGTATCCGGCGTTCGCACAGATACGCAGTATTTT | CASSLVSGVRTDTQYF
TRBJ1-4 | many | TRBV2 | - | TGTGCCAGCAGTGATTACAGAGCAACTAATGAAAAACTGTTTTTT | CASSDYRATNEKLFF
TRBJ1-4 | many | TRBV25-1 | - | TGTGCCAGCAGTGACGGAAAACTGTTTTTT | CASSDGKLFF
TRBJ1-6 | many | TRBV12-3/TRBV12-4 | - | TGTGCCAGCGGGAGACAGGCCTATAATTCACCCCTCCACTTT | CASGRQAYNSPLHF
TRBJ2-1 | many | TRBV11-2 | - | TGTGCCAGCAGCGCACAAGTGGCTAGCCCTTACAATGAGCAGTTCTTC | CASSAQVASPYNEQFF
TRBJ2-7 | many | TRBV6-5 | - | TGTGCCAGCATTTCCCCTCGTTCCTACGAGCAGTACTTC | CASISPRSYEQYF
TRBJ2-3 | many | TRBV6-2/TRBV6-3 | - | TGTGCCAGCAGTTACGGGGGAATTGTTCTTGAGTATTTT | CASSYGGIVLEYF